This T cell receptor beta chain comes out of a study of cytomegalovirus exposure and HLA in healthy donors. The germline CDR1 and CDR2 sequences are SGHRS and YFSETQ. V shed 4 bases, J shed 5 bases, and the junction held 9 bases outside the gene matches. CDR3 length: 15 amino acids. Primers for the PCR totalled 60 Vbeta and 13 Jbeta. Sequenced by immunoSEQ multiplex PCR; TCRdb stores in-frame clones only, minus some. The sample has under 200,000 clones; 75% are singletons. The V and J genes are TRBV5-1 and TRBJ2-1, with 7 bases aligning to TRBD1. The receptor was isolated from a woman aged 45-60 years in good health and CMV-seropositive. Sequencing was carried out using PBMCs. The CDR3 region is CASSLVGQANNEQFF. The CDR3, as DNA: TGCGCCAGCAGCCTGGTAGGACAGGCCAACAATGAGCAGTTCTTC.